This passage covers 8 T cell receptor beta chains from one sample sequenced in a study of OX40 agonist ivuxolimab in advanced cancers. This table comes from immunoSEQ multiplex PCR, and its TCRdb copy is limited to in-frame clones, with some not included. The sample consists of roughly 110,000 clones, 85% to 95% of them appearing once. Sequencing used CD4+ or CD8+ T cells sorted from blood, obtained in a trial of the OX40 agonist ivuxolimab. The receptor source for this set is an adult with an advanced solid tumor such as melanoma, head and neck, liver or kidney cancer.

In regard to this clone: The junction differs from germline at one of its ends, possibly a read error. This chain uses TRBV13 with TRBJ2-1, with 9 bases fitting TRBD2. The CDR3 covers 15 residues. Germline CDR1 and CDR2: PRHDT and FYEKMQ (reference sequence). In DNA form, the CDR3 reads TGTGCCAGCAGCCCGGGACTAGCTTCCTCCAATGAGCAGTTCTTC. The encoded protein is CASSPGLASSNEQFF.

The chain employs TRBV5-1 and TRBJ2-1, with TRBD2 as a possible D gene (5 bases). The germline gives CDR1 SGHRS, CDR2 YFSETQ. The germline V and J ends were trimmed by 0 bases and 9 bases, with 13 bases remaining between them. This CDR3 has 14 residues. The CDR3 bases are TGCGCCAGCAGCTTGGCCGTGAGGGCGGGTGAGCAGTTCTTC. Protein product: CASSLAVRAGEQFF.

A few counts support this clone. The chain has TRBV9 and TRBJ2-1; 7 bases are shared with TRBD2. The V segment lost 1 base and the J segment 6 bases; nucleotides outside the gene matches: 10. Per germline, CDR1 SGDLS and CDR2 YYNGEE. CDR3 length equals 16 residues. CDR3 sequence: CASSVRRAGASNEQFF. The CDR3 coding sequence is TGTGCCAGCAGCGTACGACGCGCGGGAGCAAGCAATGAGCAGTTCTTC.

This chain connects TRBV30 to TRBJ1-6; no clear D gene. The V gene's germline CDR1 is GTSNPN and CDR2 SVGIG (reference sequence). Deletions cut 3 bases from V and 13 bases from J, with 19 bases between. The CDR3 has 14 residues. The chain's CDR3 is CAWSSPPQIHPLHF. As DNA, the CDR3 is TGTGCCTGGAGCTCTCCCCCCCAAATTCACCCCCTCCACTTT. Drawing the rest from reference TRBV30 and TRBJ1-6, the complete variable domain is SQTIHQWPATLVQPVGSPLSLECTVEGTSNPNLYWYRQAAGRGLQLLFYSVGIGQISSEVPQNLSASRPQDRQFILSSKKLLLSDSGFYLCAWSSPPQIHPLHFGNGTRLTVT.

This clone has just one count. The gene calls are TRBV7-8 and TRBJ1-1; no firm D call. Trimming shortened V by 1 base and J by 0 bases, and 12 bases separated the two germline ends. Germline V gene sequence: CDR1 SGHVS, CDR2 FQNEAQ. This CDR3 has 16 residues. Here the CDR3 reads CASSLGTRMMNTEAFF. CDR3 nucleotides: TGTGCCAGCAGCTTAGGGACGAGAATGATGAACACTGAAGCTTTCTTT.

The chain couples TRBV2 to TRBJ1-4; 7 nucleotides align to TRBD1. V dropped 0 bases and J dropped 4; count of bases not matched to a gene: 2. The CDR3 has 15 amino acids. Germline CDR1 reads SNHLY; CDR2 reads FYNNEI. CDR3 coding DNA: TGTGCCAGCAGTGAAGCGGGACAGCTTAATGAAAAACTGTTTTTT. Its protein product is CASSEAGQLNEKLFF.

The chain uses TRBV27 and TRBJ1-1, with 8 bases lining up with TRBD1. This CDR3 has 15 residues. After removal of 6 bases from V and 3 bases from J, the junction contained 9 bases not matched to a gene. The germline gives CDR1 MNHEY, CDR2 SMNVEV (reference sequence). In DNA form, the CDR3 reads TGTGCCAGCAGCCCTTGGCAGGGGGCAGACACTGAAGCTTTCTTT. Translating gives CASSPWQGADTEAFF.

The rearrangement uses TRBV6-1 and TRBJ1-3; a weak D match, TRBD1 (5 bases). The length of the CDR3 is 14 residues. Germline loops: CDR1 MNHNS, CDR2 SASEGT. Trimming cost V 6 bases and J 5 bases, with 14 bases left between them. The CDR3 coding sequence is TGTGCCAGCAGCGGGGCTGGAGGGAGAAACACCATATATTTT. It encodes CASSGAGGRNTIYF.